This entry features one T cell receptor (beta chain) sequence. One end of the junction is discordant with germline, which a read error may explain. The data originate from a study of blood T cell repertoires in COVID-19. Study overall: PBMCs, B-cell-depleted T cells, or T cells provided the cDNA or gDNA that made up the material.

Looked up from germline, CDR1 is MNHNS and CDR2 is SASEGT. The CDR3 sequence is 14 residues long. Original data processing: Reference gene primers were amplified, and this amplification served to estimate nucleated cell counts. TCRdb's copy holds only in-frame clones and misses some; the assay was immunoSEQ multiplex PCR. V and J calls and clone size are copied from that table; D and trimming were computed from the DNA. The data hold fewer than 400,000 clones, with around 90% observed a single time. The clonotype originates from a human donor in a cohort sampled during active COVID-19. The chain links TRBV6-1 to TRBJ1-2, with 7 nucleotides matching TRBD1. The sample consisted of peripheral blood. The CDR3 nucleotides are TGTGCCAGCAGCGAAGACAGGGCCGTTTTCGGCTACACCTTC. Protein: CASSEDRAVFGYTF.